This TCR beta chain was found in a study of T cell changes during pregnancy in multiple sclerosis. Profiled with immunoSEQ multiplex PCR; TCRdb holds only in-frame clones, not every one. The sample holds about 44,000 clones, around 90% seen once. The sample was CD4+ T cells from peripheral blood mononuclear cells, taken before pregnancy. This sequence originates from a female donor with multiple sclerosis, enrolled in a pregnancy study.

The DNA of the CDR3 is TGTGCCAGCAGTGCTTGGGGAGGTCATAGCAATCAGCCCCAGCATTTT. Translated: CASSAWGGHSNQPQHF. The chain uses TRBV6-1 and TRBJ1-5, with D unclear. The V end lost 4 bases, the J end lost 0 bases, and 13 bases lay between the germline ends. CDR1 MNHNS and CDR2 SASEGT come from the germline V gene. CDR3 length: 16 residues.